This is a list of T cell receptor beta chains from one sample in a study of multiple sclerosis patients with progressive multifocal leukoencephalopathy. TCRdb's copy holds only in-frame clones and misses some; the assay was immunoSEQ multiplex PCR. The sample includes tens of thousands of clones, around 92% of them seen just once. This specimen was PBMCs, taken from a patient treated with natalizumab. All receptors derive from a human donor with multiple sclerosis. Each CDR3 is given with its conserved first and last residue. Each record gives: CDR3 DNA, CDR3 protein, V gene, clone size, D gene, J gene. The D gene is left open where the match is weak. The listing skips clone size in some rows; elsewhere it reads once, few, many or a size class.

TGTGCCAGCAGGAACAGGGTATCGAGCGAGCAGTACTTC CASRNRVSSEQYF TRBV27 . . TRBJ2-7
TGTGCCAGCAGCCCCGGGACAGGGGGGCTTTGGGTATACAATGAGCAGTTCTTC CASSPGTGGLWVYNEQFF TRBV27 . TRBD1 TRBJ2-1
TGTGCCAGCAGACGGGATCGAGTCGCGGCTCCCTTCAATGAGCAGTTCTTC CASRRDRVAAPFNEQFF TRBV27 . . TRBJ2-1
TGTGCCAGCAGTGCGTCAGTTCTCTCTGGAAACACCATATATTTT CASSASVLSGNTIYF TRBV6-1 . . TRBJ1-3
TGTGCCATCGGGGACTGGGACACCGGGGAGCTGTTTTTT CAIGDWDTGELFF TRBV10-3 once . TRBJ2-2
TGCGCCAGCAGCTCGGGACTAGCGGGCACAGATACGCAGTATTTT CASSSGLAGTDTQYF TRBV5-1 . TRBD2 TRBJ2-3
TGTGCCAGCCGCCTCCAGGGGAACTACTATGGCTACACCTTC CASRLQGNYYGYTF TRBV19 . . TRBJ1-2
TGCGCCAGCAGCTTCGGCGGGACAGGTTCCACTGAAGCTTTCTTT CASSFGGTGSTEAFF TRBV5-1 . TRBD1 TRBJ1-1
TGTGCCAGCAGCCCGGGACTCAACTATGGCTACACCTTC CASSPGLNYGYTF TRBV14 . . TRBJ1-2
TGCGCCAGCAGCCGGACAGGGGACGAGCAGTACTTC CASSRTGDEQYF TRBV4-3 . TRBD1 TRBJ2-7
TGTGCCAGCAGTTACTCTGGACTAGCGAGCGAGCAGTACTTC CASSYSGLASEQYF TRBV6-5 . TRBD2 TRBJ2-7
TGTGCCAGCAGCTTAGAAGTGGGAGATACGCAGTATTTT CASSLEVGDTQYF TRBV7-6 . . TRBJ2-3
TGTGCCAGCAGCTTAAGGCTAGAGCGCACCGGGGAGCTGTTTTTT CASSLRLERTGELFF TRBV7-6 once . TRBJ2-2